A single sample is the source of the 5 T cell receptor beta chains below, sequenced in a study of T cell responses to AZD1222 COVID-19 vaccine. The repertoire was sequenced with immunoSEQ multiplex PCR; TCRdb's copy has only in-frame clones and lacks some. The data show some 99,000 clones, over 75% seen once. The sequencing here drew on peripheral blood, taken on day 0 of MenACWY control vaccination. Receptors were obtained from an adult in good health.

The chain recombines TRBV5-1 with TRBJ2-7, with 7 bases identical to TRBD1. The CDR3 is 16 amino acids. CDR1 and CDR2 from the germline V gene are SGHRS and YFSETQ. V shed 4 bases and J 0 bases; nucleotides not matched to a gene: 10. The CDR3 nucleotides are TGCGCCAGCAGCCGTTTTACAGGGGCCCCCTCCTACGAGCAGTACTTC. Translating gives CASSRFTGAPSYEQYF. Full variable domain (remainder filled in from reference TRBV5-1 and TRBJ2-7): KAGVTQTPRYLIKTRGQQVTLSCSPISGHRSVSWYQQTPGQGLQFLFEYFSETQRNKGNFPGRFSGRQFSNSRSEMNVSTLELGDSALYLCASSRFTGAPSYEQYFGPGTRLTVT.

This clone was found once. This chain uses TRBV5-4 with TRBJ1-1, with D possibly matching TRBD1 (5 bases). Germline assignment: CDR1 SGHNT and CDR2 YYREEE (reference sequence). With 4 bases removed from V and 4 bases from J, the gap between germline ends came to 23 bases. This CDR3 has 17 amino acids. The CDR3 loop reads CASSPKGRGPGGTEAFF. The DNA for the CDR3 is TGTGCCAGCAGCCCAAAAGGAAGGGGCCCCGGCGGCACTGAAGCTTTCTTT.

This rearrangement joins TRBV19 to TRBJ1-1, with D uncertain. The CDR3 is made up of 11 amino acids. Germline lookup yields CDR1 LNHDA and CDR2 SQIVND (reference sequence). Deletions cut 10 bases from V and 5 bases from J, with 11 bases between. The CDR3 is CATKRKTEAFF. The CDR3 nucleotides read TGTGCCACCAAGAGGAAGACTGAAGCTTTCTTT.

The chain has TRBV3-1 (or the pseudogene TRBV3-2) and TRBJ2-6; D gene ambiguous. Trimming removed 0 bases from V and 0 bases from J, with 15 bases in between. Germline CDR1 and CDR2: LGHDT and YNNKEL (reference sequence). The CDR3 is 19 amino acids. This chain's CDR3 is CASSQDWGSFRSGANVLTF. The CDR3 region has the DNA TGTGCCAGCAGCCAAGATTGGGGATCTTTCCGCTCTGGGGCCAACGTCCTGACTTTC.

This rearrangement joins TRBV24-1 to TRBJ2-7; D remains unclear. With 7 bases removed from V and 3 bases from J, the gap between germline ends came to 15 bases. The CDR3 length is 14 residues. The germline gives CDR1 KGHDR, CDR2 SFDVKD. The CDR3 DNA is TGTGCCACCAGCCCGGACGGAGATAACTACGAGCAGTACTTC. It codes for CATSPDGDNYEQYF.